This is a list of T cell receptor beta chains from one sample in a study of cytomegalovirus exposure and HLA in healthy donors. Some clones are missing from TCRdb's copy, which holds only in-frame ones; the method was immunoSEQ multiplex PCR. The sample includes approximately 170,000 clones, about 80% of them seen just once. Input material: PBMCs. The receptors come from a woman aged 25 to 39 in good health and CMV-seropositive. CDR3s include the opening cysteine and the closing phenylalanine or tryptophan. Each record gives: J gene, V gene, clone size, D gene, CDR3 protein, CDR3 DNA. A D gene is named only where the DNA matches it firmly. Part of the rows lack a size; the others show once, few, many or a class for expanded clones.

J: TRBJ2-1; V: TRBV18; size: NA; D: NA; CDR3: CASSPPTGINEQFF; DNA: TGTGCCAGCTCACCCCCCACAGGGATCAATGAGCAGTTCTTC
J: TRBJ2-7; V: TRBV5-1; size: NA; D: TRBD2; CDR3: CASSLAASGGGYEQYF; DNA: TGCGCCAGCAGCTTGGCCGCCAGCGGCGGGGGTTACGAGCAGTACTTC
J: TRBJ1-1; V: TRBV2; size: few; D: NA; CDR3: CASSREELLGTEAFF; DNA: TGTGCCAGCTCCAGGGAGGAACTGTTGGGCACTGAAGCTTTCTTT
J: TRBJ1-2; V: TRBV28; size: few; D: NA; CDR3: CASSLLGRGDYGYTF; DNA: TGTGCCAGCAGTTTATTGGGCAGGGGAGATTATGGCTACACCTTC
J: TRBJ1-6; V: TRBV4-3; size: NA; D: NA; CDR3: CASSQDLDEGDSPLHF; DNA: TGCGCCAGCAGCCAAGATCTCGACGAAGGGGATTCACCCCTCCACTTT
J: TRBJ2-1; V: TRBV10-3; size: NA; D: NA; CDR3: CAISDLVASSYNEQFF; DNA: TGTGCCATCAGTGACTTGGTGGCTAGCTCCTACAATGAGCAGTTCTTC
J: TRBJ1-6; V: TRBV19; size: NA; D: NA; CDR3: CASSIFGLRINSPLHF; DNA: TGTGCCAGTAGTATTTTCGGACTGAGGATAAATTCACCCCTCCACTTT
J: TRBJ1-2; V: TRBV28; size: NA; D: NA; CDR3: CASSFGFYGYTF; DNA: TGTGCCAGCAGTTTTGGCTTCTATGGCTACACCTTC
J: TRBJ1-1; V: TRBV30; size: few; D: NA; CDR3: CAWDFPGYTEAFF; DNA: TGTGCCTGGGACTTCCCGGGGTACACTGAAGCTTTCTTT
J: TRBJ1-1; V: TRBV12-5; size: NA; D: NA; CDR3: CASGLDGGGTEAFF; DNA: TGTGCTAGTGGTTTGGATGGAGGTGGCACTGAAGCTTTCTTT
J: TRBJ2-3; V: TRBV5-1; size: NA; D: NA; CDR3: CASSWVQGESTDTQYF; DNA: TGCGCCAGCAGCTGGGTACAGGGCGAGAGCACAGATACGCAGTATTTT
J: TRBJ1-1; V: TRBV18; size: NA; D: NA; CDR3: CASSKEGSTEAFF; DNA: TGTGCCAGCTCAAAAGAGGGAAGCACTGAAGCTTTCTTT
J: TRBJ2-7; V: TRBV5-1; size: NA; D: TRBD2; CDR3: CASSLLASGGSYEQYF; DNA: TGCGCCAGCAGCTTGTTGGCTAGCGGGGGTTCCTACGAGCAGTACTTC
J: TRBJ1-2; V: TRBV14; size: many; D: TRBD1; CDR3: CASSQDPQGARGYGYTF; DNA: TGTGCCAGCAGCCAAGACCCACAGGGGGCGCGAGGTTATGGCTACACCTTC
J: TRBJ1-1; V: TRBV15; size: once; D: NA; CDR3: CATSRSENTEAFF; DNA: TGTGCCACCAGCAGAAGCGAGAACACTGAAGCTTTCTTT
J: TRBJ1-6; V: TRBV5-1; size: NA; D: TRBD1; CDR3: CASGTGNSPLHF; DNA: TGCGCCAGCGGGACAGGAAATTCACCCCTCCACTTT
J: TRBJ1-1; V: TRBV18; size: NA; D: NA; CDR3: CASLTGINTEAFF; DNA: TGTGCCAGCCTAACAGGGATTAACACTGAAGCTTTCTTT
J: TRBJ1-1; V: TRBV7-6; size: NA; D: NA; CDR3: CASSSEGHPNTEAFF; DNA: TGTGCCAGCAGTAGTGAGGGACATCCGAACACTGAAGCTTTCTTT
J: TRBJ2-7; V: TRBV5-5; size: NA; D: NA; CDR3: CASSLEWRTSYEQYF; DNA: TGTGCCAGCAGCTTGGAGTGGAGGACTTCCTACGAGCAGTACTTC
J: TRBJ2-3; V: TRBV9; size: NA; D: NA; CDR3: CASSRSLNTDTQYF; DNA: TGTGCCAGCAGTAGGTCACTAAACACAGATACGCAGTATTTT
J: TRBJ2-3; V: TRBV6-5; size: NA; D: NA; CDR3: CASSGGGKVTDTQYF; DNA: TGTGCCAGCAGTGGAGGAGGGAAGGTTACAGATACGCAGTATTTT
J: TRBJ2-7; V: TRBV15; size: once; D: TRBD2; CDR3: CATSHRTSGNEQYF; DNA: TGTGCCACCAGCCATCGGACTAGCGGGAACGAGCAGTACTTC
J: TRBJ1-1; V: TRBV19; size: NA; D: TRBD1; CDR3: CASSKMGQENTEAFF; DNA: TGTGCCAGTAGCAAAATGGGACAGGAGAACACTGAAGCTTTCTTT
J: TRBJ2-1; V: TRBV19; size: NA; D: TRBD1; CDR3: CASSPDRGQYNEQFF; DNA: TGTGCCAGTAGTCCCGACAGGGGTCAGTACAATGAGCAGTTCTTC
J: TRBJ1-5; V: TRBV19; size: NA; D: NA; CDR3: CASSLSWGGMTESNQPQHF; DNA: TGTGCCAGTAGCTTATCTTGGGGGGGAATGACGGAAAGCAATCAGCCCCAGCATTTT
J: TRBJ2-5; V: TRBV5-4; size: NA; D: NA; CDR3: CASSPTPGGETQYF; DNA: TGTGCCAGCAGCCCAACCCCAGGAGGGGAGACCCAGTACTTC
J: TRBJ1-2; V: TRBV5-1; size: once; D: NA; CDR3: CASSPLDRNYGYTF; DNA: TGCGCCAGCAGCCCATTAGACAGGAACTATGGCTACACCTTC
J: TRBJ1-2; V: TRBV30; size: NA; D: NA; CDR3: CAWSVRGPGYGYTF; DNA: TGTGCCTGGAGTGTACGGGGTCCGGGGTATGGCTACACCTTC
J: TRBJ2-1; V: TRBV7-9; size: few; D: TRBD2; CDR3: CASSLLASGVYNEQFF; DNA: TGTGCCAGCAGCCTCCTGGCTAGCGGGGTTTACAATGAGCAGTTCTTC
J: TRBJ2-2; V: TRBV4-3; size: NA; D: NA; CDR3: CASSQGIQGTNTGELFF; DNA: TGCGCCAGCAGCCAAGGGATCCAGGGAACGAACACCGGGGAGCTGTTTTTT
J: TRBJ2-7; V: TRBV19; size: NA; D: NA; CDR3: CASSIQGHSYEQYF; DNA: TGTGCCAGTAGTATCCAGGGTCACTCCTACGAGCAGTACTTC
J: TRBJ2-7; V: TRBV5-4; size: few; D: NA; CDR3: CASSLDISVTYEQYF; DNA: TGTGCCAGCAGCTTGGATATAAGCGTAACCTACGAGCAGTACTTC
J: TRBJ1-1; V: TRBV5-4; size: NA; D: TRBD1; CDR3: CASSLQGSTEAFF; DNA: TGTGCCAGCAGCTTACAGGGGAGCACTGAAGCTTTCTTT
J: TRBJ1-6; V: TRBV7-6; size: NA; D: NA; CDR3: CASSLESGTNSPLHF; DNA: TGTGCCAGCAGCTTAGAATCGGGTACTAATTCACCCCTCCACTTT
J: TRBJ1-2; V: TRBV29-1; size: NA; D: NA; CDR3: CSTRQAIYGYTF; DNA: TGCAGCACCCGACAGGCGATCTATGGCTACACCTTC
J: TRBJ2-7; V: TRBV6-6; size: NA; D: NA; CDR3: CASRTGPTYEQYF; DNA: TGTGCCAGCAGAACAGGGCCCACCTACGAGCAGTACTTC
J: TRBJ1-2; V: TRBV6-5; size: NA; D: TRBD1; CDR3: CASSYSGQPNYGYTF; DNA: TGTGCCAGCAGTTACTCGGGACAGCCTAACTATGGCTACACCTTC
J: TRBJ2-3; V: TRBV27; size: NA; D: NA; CDR3: CASSSGLPSHGTQYF; DNA: TGTGCCAGCAGTTCAGGACTCCCATCCCACGGTACGCAGTATTTT
J: TRBJ2-1; V: TRBV6-5; size: once; D: NA; CDR3: CASRPPVWGGHEQFF; DNA: TGTGCCAGCAGACCCCCGGTGTGGGGGGGGCATGAGCAGTTCTTC
J: TRBJ1-2; V: TRBV7-2; size: NA; D: TRBD1; CDR3: CASSHGQGVGYTF; DNA: TGTGCCAGCAGCCATGGACAGGGGGTCGGCTACACCTTC
J: TRBJ2-2; V: TRBV5-1; size: NA; D: TRBD1; CDR3: CASNPGGSNTGELFF; DNA: TGCGCCAGCAATCCAGGGGGTTCGAACACCGGGGAGCTGTTTTTT
J: TRBJ2-2; V: TRBV25-1; size: few; D: NA; CDR3: CASREGRDSGELFF; DNA: TGTGCCAGCAGGGAGGGTAGGGACTCCGGGGAGCTGTTTTTT
J: TRBJ1-3; V: TRBV28; size: once; D: NA; CDR3: CASTLYGSSGNTIYF; DNA: TGTGCCAGCACTTTATATGGTAGCTCTGGAAACACCATATATTTT
J: TRBJ1-1; V: TRBV7-8; size: NA; D: TRBD1; CDR3: CASSGTGGNTEAFF; DNA: TGTGCCAGCAGCGGGACAGGTGGGAACACTGAAGCTTTCTTT